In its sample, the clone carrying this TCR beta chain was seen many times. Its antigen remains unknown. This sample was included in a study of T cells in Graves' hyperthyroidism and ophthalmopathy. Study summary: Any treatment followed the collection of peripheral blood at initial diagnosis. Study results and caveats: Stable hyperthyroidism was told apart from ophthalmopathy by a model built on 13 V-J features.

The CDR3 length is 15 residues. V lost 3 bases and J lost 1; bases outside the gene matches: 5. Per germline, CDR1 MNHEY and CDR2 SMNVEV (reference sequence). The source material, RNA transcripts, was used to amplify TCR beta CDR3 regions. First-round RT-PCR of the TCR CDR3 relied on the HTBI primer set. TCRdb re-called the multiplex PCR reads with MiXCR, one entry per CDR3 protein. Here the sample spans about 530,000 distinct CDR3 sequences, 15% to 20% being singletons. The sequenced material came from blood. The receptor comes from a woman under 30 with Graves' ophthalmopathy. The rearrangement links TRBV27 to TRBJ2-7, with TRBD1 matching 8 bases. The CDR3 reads CASSFGQGFSYEQYF. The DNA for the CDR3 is TGTGCCAGCAGTTTCGGACAGGGATTTTCCTACGAGCAGTACTTC.